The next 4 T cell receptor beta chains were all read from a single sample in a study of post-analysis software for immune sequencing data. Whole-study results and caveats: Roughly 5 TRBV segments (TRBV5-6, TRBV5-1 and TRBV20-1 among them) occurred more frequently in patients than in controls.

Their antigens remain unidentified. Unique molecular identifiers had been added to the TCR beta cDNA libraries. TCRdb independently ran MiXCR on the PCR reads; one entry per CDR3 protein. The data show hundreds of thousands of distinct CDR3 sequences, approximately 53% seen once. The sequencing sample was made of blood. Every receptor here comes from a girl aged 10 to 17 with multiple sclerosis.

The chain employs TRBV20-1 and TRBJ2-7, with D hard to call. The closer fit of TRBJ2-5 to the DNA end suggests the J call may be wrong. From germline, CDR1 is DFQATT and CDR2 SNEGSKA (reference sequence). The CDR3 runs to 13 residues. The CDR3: CSARPPVGETQYF. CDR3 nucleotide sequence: TGCAGTGCACGACCGCCGGTGGGGGAGACCCAGTACTTC.

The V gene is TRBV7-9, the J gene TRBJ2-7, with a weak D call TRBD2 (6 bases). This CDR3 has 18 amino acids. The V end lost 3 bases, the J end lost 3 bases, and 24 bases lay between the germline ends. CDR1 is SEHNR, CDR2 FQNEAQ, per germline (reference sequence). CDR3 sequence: CASSFGWARSGADYEQYF. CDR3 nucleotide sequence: TGTGCCAGCAGCTTTGGGTGGGCCCGTAGCGGAGCCGACTACGAGCAGTACTTC.

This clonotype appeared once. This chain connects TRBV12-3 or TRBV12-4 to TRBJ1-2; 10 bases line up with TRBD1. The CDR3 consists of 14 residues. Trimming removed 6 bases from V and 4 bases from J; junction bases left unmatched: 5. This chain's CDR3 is CASRRDRGAYGYTF. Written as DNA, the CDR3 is TGTGCCAGCAGAAGGGACAGGGGCGCCTATGGCTACACCTTC.

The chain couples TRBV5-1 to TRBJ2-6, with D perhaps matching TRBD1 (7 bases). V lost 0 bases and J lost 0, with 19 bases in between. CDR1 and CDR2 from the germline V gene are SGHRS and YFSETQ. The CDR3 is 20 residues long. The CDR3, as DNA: TGCGCCAGCAGCTTGGTGGGCGGGACAGTTGGTCTCTCTGGGGCCAACGTCCTGACTTTC. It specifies CASSLVGGTVGLSGANVLTF.